This T cell receptor beta chain emerged from a study of post-analysis software for immune sequencing data. TCR beta cDNA libraries included unique molecular identifiers. TCRdb analysed the PCR reads with MiXCR anew, one entry per CDR3 protein. The sample comprises approximately 660,000 distinct CDR3 sequences, more than 50% of which are singletons, and approximately 10% rests with the top ten. Whole-study results and caveats: Patients had higher frequencies than controls of about five TRBV segments, including TRBV5-6, TRBV5-1 and TRBV20-1.

V lost 2 bases to trimming and J lost 8 bases, with 12 bases between them. CDR3 size: 13 residues. The germline V gene encodes CDR1 SGHDN and CDR2 FVKESK. Regarding this clonotype: The antigen is unknown.

Sequencing was carried out using blood. The source of this sequence is a girl aged 2 to 10 with multiple sclerosis. This chain joins TRBV14 and TRBJ1-2; D possibly corresponds to TRBD1 (6 bases). The CDR3 region is CASSQKVTGGYTF. The CDR3, as DNA: TGTGCCAGCAGCCAAAAGGTGACAGGAGGCTACACCTTC.